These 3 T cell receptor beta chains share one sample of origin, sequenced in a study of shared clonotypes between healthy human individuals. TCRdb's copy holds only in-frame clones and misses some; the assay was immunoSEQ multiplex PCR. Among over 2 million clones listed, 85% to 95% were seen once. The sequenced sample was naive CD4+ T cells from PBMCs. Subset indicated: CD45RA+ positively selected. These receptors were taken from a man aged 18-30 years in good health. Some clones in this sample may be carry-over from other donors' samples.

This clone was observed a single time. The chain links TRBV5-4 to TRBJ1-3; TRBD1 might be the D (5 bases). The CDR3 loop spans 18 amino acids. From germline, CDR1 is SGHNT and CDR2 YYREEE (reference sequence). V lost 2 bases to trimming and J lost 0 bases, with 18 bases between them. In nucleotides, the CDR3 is TGTGCCAGCAGCTTAATATGGGGGGACCGGAGCTCTGGAAACACCATATATTTT. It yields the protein CASSLIWGDRSSGNTIYF.

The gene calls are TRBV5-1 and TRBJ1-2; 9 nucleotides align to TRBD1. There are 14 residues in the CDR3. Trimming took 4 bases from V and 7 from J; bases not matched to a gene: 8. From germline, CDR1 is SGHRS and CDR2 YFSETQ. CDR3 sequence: CASSDLGTGPGYTF. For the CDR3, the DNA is TGCGCCAGCAGCGACTTAGGGACAGGGCCTGGCTACACCTTC.

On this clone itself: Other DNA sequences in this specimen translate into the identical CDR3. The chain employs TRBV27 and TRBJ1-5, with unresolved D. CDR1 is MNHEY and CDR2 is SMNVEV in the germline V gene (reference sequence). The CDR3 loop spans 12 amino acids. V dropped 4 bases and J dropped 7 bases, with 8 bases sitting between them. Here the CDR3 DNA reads TGTGCCAGCAGTTATAGAGGCCAGCCCCAGCATTTT. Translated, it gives CASSYRGQPQHF.